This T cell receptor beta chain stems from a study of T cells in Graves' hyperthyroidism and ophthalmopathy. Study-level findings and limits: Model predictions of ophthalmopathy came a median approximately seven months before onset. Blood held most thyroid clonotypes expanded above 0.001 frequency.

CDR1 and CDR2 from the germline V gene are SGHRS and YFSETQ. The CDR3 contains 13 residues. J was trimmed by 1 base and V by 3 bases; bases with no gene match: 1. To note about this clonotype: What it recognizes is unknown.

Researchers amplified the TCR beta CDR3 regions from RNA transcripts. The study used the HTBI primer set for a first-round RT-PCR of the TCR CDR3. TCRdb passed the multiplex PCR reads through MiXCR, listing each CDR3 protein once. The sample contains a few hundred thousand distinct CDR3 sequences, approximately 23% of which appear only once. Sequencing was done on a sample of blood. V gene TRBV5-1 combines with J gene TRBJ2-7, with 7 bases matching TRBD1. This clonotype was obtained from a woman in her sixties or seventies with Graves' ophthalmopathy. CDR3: CASSWGQSYEQYF. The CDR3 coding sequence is TGCGCCAGCAGCTGGGGACAGTCCTACGAGCAGTACTTC.